The clone carrying this T cell receptor (beta chain) appeared once. Its target is unknown. V lost 4 bases, J lost 10 bases, and 8 bases lay in between. The length of the CDR3 is 11 residues. CDR1 is SEHNR, CDR2 FQNEAQ, per germline (reference sequence). TCRdb's table, derived via immunoSEQ multiplex PCR, lists solely in-frame clones and lacks some. Altogether 2 million to 2.5 million clones are present, under 95% being singletons, with the ten largest covering 0.37%. The data stem from a study of shared clonotypes between healthy human individuals. Study-level information: For every donor, three CD4 naive, three CD4 memory, two CD8 naive and one CD8 memory plates were used.

Study-level points and caveats: Incomplete sequencing of sorted subsets was indicated by rarefaction despite large depth.

This chain links TRBV7-9 with TRBJ2-1; D is unclear. The sample was naive CD4+ T cells from PBMCs. Subset here: CD45RA+ positively selected. This TCR was recovered from a man between 18 and 35 years old in good health. Some clones in this sample may be carry-over from other donors' samples. The CDR3 coding sequence is TGTGCCAGCAGCTACTCTCGGGAGCAGTTCTTC. Its protein product is CASSYSREQFF.